The T cell receptor beta chain described here comes from a study of cytomegalovirus exposure and HLA in healthy donors. Whole-study findings and limits: Reportedly, cytomegalovirus status was diagnosed with high sensitivity and specificity.

The V and J ends lost 4 bases and 2 bases respectively, with 14 bases between them. The CDR3 runs to 15 residues. Germline V gene lookup returns CDR1 SGHDN and CDR2 FVKESK. As regards this clone: What it recognizes is unknown.

Profiling relied on immunoSEQ multiplex PCR, and the TCRdb table lists in-frame clones only, not all of them. This table has under 300,000 clones, around 86% appearing once. The chain joins TRBV14 to TRBJ2-5; a weak D match, TRBD2 (6 bases). The clonotype was recovered from a young woman in good health and CMV-seronegative. The sample taken for sequencing was PBMCs. This CDR3 is CASSPYWDLQETQYF. DNA of the CDR3: TGTGCCAGCAGCCCCTATTGGGACTTACAAGAGACCCAGTACTTC.